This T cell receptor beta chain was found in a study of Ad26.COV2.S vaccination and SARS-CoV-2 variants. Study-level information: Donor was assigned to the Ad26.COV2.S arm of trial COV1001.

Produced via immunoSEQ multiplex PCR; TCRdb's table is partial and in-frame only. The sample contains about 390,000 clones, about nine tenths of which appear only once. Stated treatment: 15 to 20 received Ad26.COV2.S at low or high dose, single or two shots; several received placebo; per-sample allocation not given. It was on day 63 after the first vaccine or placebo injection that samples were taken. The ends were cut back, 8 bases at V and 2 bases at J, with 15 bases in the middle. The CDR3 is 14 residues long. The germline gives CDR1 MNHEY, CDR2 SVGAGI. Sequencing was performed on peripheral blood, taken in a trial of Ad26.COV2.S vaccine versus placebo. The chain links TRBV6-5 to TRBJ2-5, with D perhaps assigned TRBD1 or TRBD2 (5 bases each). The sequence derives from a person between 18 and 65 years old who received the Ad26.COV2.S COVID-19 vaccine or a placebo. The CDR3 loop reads CASYEGMTQETQYF. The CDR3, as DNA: TGTGCCAGCTACGAGGGGATGACTCAAGAGACCCAGTACTTC.